Listed here are 2 T cell receptor beta chains from one sample, sequenced in a study of blood T cells in healthy people across ages (dated by TCRdb to the mid-2010s). The library was prepared using 5' RACE. Sequenced on an Illumina HiSeq 2500. A second PCR of roughly 7 to 11 cycles was performed with a sample-barcoded 5' primer and a J-beta primer mix. TCRdb reprocessing: public reads trimmed at Q25 with fastp, clones called with MiXCR, in-frame beta chains kept. Records with the same CDR3 protein are collapsed into one entry carrying the most frequent genes and DNA. The sample table contains about 720,000 distinct CDR3 sequences; only one count was recorded for 20% to 25% of them. Under 4.5% of the sample belongs to the ten largest clones. These same data were also listed under a study on T cells of mothers and their children.

Sequencing input: blood. These receptor sequences come from a boy between 10 and 17 years old in good health.

The chain has TRBV9 and TRBJ1-1; weak D call: TRBD1 (6 bases). The CDR3 has 16 amino acids. The V and J ends lost 4 bases and 1 base respectively, with 17 bases between them. The germline gives CDR1 SGDLS, CDR2 YYNGEE. The CDR3 DNA reads TGTGCCAGCAGCCCCCGACCCTTACAGGGGAACACTGAAGCTTTCTTT. Translation: CASSPRPLQGNTEAFF.

The J gene is TRBJ2-7, the V gene TRBV29-1; D is unclear. CDR1 and CDR2 from the germline V gene are SQVTM and ANQGSEA. V gave up 5 bases and J gave up 0 bases, with 8 bases separating them. The CDR3 runs to 12 residues. CDR3 bases: TGCAGCGTTAGTGAAAGCTCCTACGAGCAGTACTTC. It yields the protein CSVSESSYEQYF.